A single sample gave rise to the 19 T cell receptor beta chains below, sequenced in a study of cytomegalovirus exposure and HLA in healthy donors. Data came from immunoSEQ multiplex PCR; TCRdb stores just in-frame clones and leaves some out. The sample records roughly 300,000 clones, 75% to 90% being singletons. Sequences were obtained from PBMCs. Source of these receptors: a woman younger than 30 in good health and CMV-seronegative.

Of note for this clone: A junction boundary mismatches the germline segment, possibly from a read error. The V and J genes are TRBV7-7 and TRBJ2-1; maybe TRBD1 (6 bases). CDR3 size: 16 residues. Germline CDR1 reads SSHAT; CDR2 reads FNYEAQ (reference sequence). Here the CDR3 reads CASSLGSQGSNNEQFF. Here the CDR3 DNA reads TGTGCTAGCAGCTTAGGTAGCCAGGGGTCCAACAATGAGCAGTTCTTC.

The rearrangement uses TRBV7-8 and TRBJ2-1; 8 nucleotides match TRBD1. J lost 10 bases, V lost 4 bases, and 12 bases had no gene match. The CDR3 covers 15 residues. In germline, CDR1 is SGHVS, CDR2 FQNEAQ. The CDR3 reads CASSYLQGVRREQFF. The CDR3 coding sequence is TGTGCCAGCAGCTACCTACAGGGGGTGCGACGAGAGCAGTTCTTC.

V usage is TRBV5-1 and J usage is TRBJ2-5; maybe TRBD2 (6 bases). Germline assignment: CDR1 SGHRS and CDR2 YFSETQ. With 0 bases removed from V and 3 bases from J, the gap between germline ends came to 12 bases. This CDR3 comprises 15 residues. The CDR3 sequence is CASSLGVGLKETQYF. Written as DNA, the CDR3 is TGCGCCAGCAGCTTGGGGGTGGGACTCAAAGAGACCCAGTACTTC.

The genes are TRBV27 and TRBJ1-2, with 8 bases lining up with TRBD1. Germline CDR1 MNHEY, CDR2 SMNVEV (reference sequence). The CDR3 runs 14 residues. Trimming took 5 bases from V and 9 from J; bases not matched to a gene: 11. The DNA for the CDR3 is TGTGCCAGCAGTACCGTAGGACAGGGAGACCGCTACACCTTC. Protein sequence: CASSTVGQGDRYTF.

The chain links TRBV7-9 to TRBJ1-1, with no clear D. This CDR3 is built from 14 residues. Trimming pared 5 bases from V and 4 bases from J, leaving 14 bases between. Germline loops: CDR1 SEHNR, CDR2 FQNEAQ (reference sequence). CDR3 amino acids: CASSQTGGGTEAFF. As DNA, the CDR3 is TGTGCCAGCAGCCAGACTGGAGGAGGCACTGAAGCTTTCTTT.

The chain couples TRBV4-3 to TRBJ2-7, with a tentative D call TRBD2 (6 bases). V was trimmed by 0 bases and J by 9 bases, leaving 12 bases between them. The CDR3 is 13 residues long. CDR1 and CDR2 (germline): LGHNA, YSLEER. CDR3: CASSQDGGNVQYF. CDR3 sequence (DNA): TGCGCCAGCAGCCAAGATGGAGGGAATGTGCAGTACTTC.

This chain uses TRBV19 with TRBJ2-3, with 7 bases lining up with TRBD1. From germline, CDR1 is LNHDA and CDR2 SQIVND (reference sequence). This CDR3 has 14 residues. Trimming cost V 5 bases and J 2 bases; bases outside gene matches: 4. Written as DNA, the CDR3 is TGTGCCAGTAGTGTGGGACAGATCACAGATACGCAGTATTTT. Translation: CASSVGQITDTQYF.

Here the CDR3 DNA reads TGTGCCAGCAGCTTAACTAGCGGAGAGTTCTACGAGCAGTACTTC. Protein: CASSLTSGEFYEQYF. The rearrangement joins TRBV11-1 to TRBJ2-7; 8 bases are shared with TRBD2. CDR1 and CDR2 (germline): SGHAT, FQDESV (reference sequence). V was pared by 2 bases and J by 3 bases, with 6 bases of the junction left unmatched. This CDR3 region has 15 residues. Looking up the rest from reference TRBV11-1 and TRBJ2-7 gives the full variable domain: EAEVAQSPRYKITEKSQAVAFWCDPISGHATLYWYRQILGQGPELLVQFQDESVVDDSQLPKDRFSAERLKGVDSTLKIQPAELGDSAMYLCASSLTSGEFYEQYFGPGTRLTVT.

The chain joins TRBV10-3 to TRBJ1-2; D is uncertain. The germline CDR1 and CDR2 sequences are ENHRY and SYGVKD. Trimming pared 4 bases from V and 1 base from J, leaving 7 bases between. The CDR3 is 13 residues long. The CDR3, as DNA: TGTGCCATCAGTGTCCAGGTTAACTATGGCTACACCTTC. It encodes CAISVQVNYGYTF.

The genes are TRBV19 and TRBJ2-5; D is undetermined. CDR1 and CDR2 from the germline V gene are LNHDA and SQIVND (reference sequence). V was pared by 3 bases and J by 2 bases, with 7 bases between. The CDR3 covers 13 residues. The CDR3 DNA sequence: TGTGCCAGTAGTATGCGTCTTCAAGAGACCCAGTACTTC. It specifies CASSMRLQETQYF.

This clone was seen a few times. V and J are TRBV13 and TRBJ2-7, with 12 bases fitting TRBD2. The germline V gene has CDR1 PRHDT and CDR2 FYEKMQ (reference sequence). CDR3 length: 15 amino acids. The V and J ends lost 4 bases and 5 bases, in that order; junction bases with no gene match: 6. CDR3 nucleotides: TGTGCCAGCAGCTCGTCACTAGCGGGAGGCGACGAGCAGTACTTC. Translated, it gives CASSSSLAGGDEQYF.

This clone was counted between two and nine times. The CDR3 bases are TGCAGCGTGACAAGTAACTATGGCTACACCTTC. Amino acid sequence: CSVTSNYGYTF. The V call is TRBV29-1, the J call TRBJ1-2; D uncertain. CDR1 SQVTM and CDR2 ANQGSEA come from the germline V gene. V was clipped by 6 bases and J by 1 base, with 6 bases between them. The CDR3 is 11 amino acids.

The V call is TRBV6-6, the J call TRBJ2-2; D not certain. This CDR3 has 16 amino acids. V lost 5 bases to trimming and J lost 3 bases, with 16 bases between them. The germline V gene has CDR1 MNHNY and CDR2 SVGAGI (reference sequence). Here the CDR3 DNA reads TGTGCCAGCAGTCAACAATCCACTCGGGACACCGGGGAGCTGTTTTTT. This gives the protein CASSQQSTRDTGELFF.

This chain joins TRBV6-5 and TRBJ2-7, with 7 bases identical to TRBD1. Unmatched junction bases numbered 16, after V lost 2 bases and J lost 9 bases. Germline values: CDR1 MNHEY, CDR2 SVGAGI. The CDR3 runs to 16 residues. The CDR3 loop reads CASSYAYRGPFMGQYF. The DNA for the CDR3 is TGTGCCAGCAGTTACGCGTACAGGGGCCCCTTTATGGGGCAGTACTTC.

This chain joins TRBV5-1 and TRBJ1-1, with D uncertain. The V end was cut by 4 bases, the J end by 3 bases, with 7 bases between. The germline V gene encodes CDR1 SGHRS and CDR2 YFSETQ. The CDR3 covers 12 residues. CDR3 nucleotide sequence: TGCGCCAGCAGCACCCGGGACACTGAAGCTTTCTTT. This encodes CASSTRDTEAFF. Based on the CDR3 plus reference TRBV5-1 and TRBJ1-1, the full variable domain is KAGVTQTPRYLIKTRGQQVTLSCSPISGHRSVSWYQQTPGQGLQFLFEYFSETQRNKGNFPGRFSGRQFSNSRSEMNVSTLELGDSALYLCASSTRDTEAFFGQGTRLTVV.

The chain couples TRBV9 to TRBJ2-2; 8 bases map to TRBD2. From germline, CDR1 is SGDLS and CDR2 YYNGEE. This CDR3 contains 16 residues. V gave up 2 bases and J gave up 5 bases; unmatched junction bases: 8. The CDR3 DNA follows: TGTGCCAGCAGCGTGTCTGCGGGAGGCCCTACCGGGGAGCTGTTTTTT. This encodes CASSVSAGGPTGELFF.

The chain carries TRBV2 and TRBJ2-3, with 7 bases that match TRBD2. The CDR3 runs to 16 residues. The germline gives CDR1 SNHLY, CDR2 FYNNEI. V lost 3 bases and J lost 3; bases outside the gene matches: 9. As DNA, the CDR3 is TGTGCCAGCAGTGATGGCGGGAGCTCTATAACAGATACGCAGTATTTT. Protein sequence: CASSDGGSSITDTQYF.

The chain joins TRBV5-1 to TRBJ2-7; 9 positions agree with TRBD2. Germline trimming cut 5 bases from V and 2 bases from J; bases unmatched to any gene: 8. The CDR3 consists of 15 residues. Germline CDR1 reads SGHRS; CDR2 reads YFSETQ. The CDR3 DNA sequence: TGCGCCAGCAGAGAGGGGGGCGGGAGGGCCTACGAGCAGTACTTC. Translation: CASREGGGRAYEQYF.

This sequence joins TRBV7-9 and TRBJ2-5; 7 bases line up with TRBD1. Germline CDR1 reads SEHNR; CDR2 reads FQNEAQ (reference sequence). The CDR3 spans 15 residues. J lost 5 bases, V lost 6 bases, and 12 bases had no gene match. DNA for the CDR3: TGTGCCAGCAGTTACAGGGGTGAAGGTTGGGAGACCCAGTACTTC. This codes for CASSYRGEGWETQYF.